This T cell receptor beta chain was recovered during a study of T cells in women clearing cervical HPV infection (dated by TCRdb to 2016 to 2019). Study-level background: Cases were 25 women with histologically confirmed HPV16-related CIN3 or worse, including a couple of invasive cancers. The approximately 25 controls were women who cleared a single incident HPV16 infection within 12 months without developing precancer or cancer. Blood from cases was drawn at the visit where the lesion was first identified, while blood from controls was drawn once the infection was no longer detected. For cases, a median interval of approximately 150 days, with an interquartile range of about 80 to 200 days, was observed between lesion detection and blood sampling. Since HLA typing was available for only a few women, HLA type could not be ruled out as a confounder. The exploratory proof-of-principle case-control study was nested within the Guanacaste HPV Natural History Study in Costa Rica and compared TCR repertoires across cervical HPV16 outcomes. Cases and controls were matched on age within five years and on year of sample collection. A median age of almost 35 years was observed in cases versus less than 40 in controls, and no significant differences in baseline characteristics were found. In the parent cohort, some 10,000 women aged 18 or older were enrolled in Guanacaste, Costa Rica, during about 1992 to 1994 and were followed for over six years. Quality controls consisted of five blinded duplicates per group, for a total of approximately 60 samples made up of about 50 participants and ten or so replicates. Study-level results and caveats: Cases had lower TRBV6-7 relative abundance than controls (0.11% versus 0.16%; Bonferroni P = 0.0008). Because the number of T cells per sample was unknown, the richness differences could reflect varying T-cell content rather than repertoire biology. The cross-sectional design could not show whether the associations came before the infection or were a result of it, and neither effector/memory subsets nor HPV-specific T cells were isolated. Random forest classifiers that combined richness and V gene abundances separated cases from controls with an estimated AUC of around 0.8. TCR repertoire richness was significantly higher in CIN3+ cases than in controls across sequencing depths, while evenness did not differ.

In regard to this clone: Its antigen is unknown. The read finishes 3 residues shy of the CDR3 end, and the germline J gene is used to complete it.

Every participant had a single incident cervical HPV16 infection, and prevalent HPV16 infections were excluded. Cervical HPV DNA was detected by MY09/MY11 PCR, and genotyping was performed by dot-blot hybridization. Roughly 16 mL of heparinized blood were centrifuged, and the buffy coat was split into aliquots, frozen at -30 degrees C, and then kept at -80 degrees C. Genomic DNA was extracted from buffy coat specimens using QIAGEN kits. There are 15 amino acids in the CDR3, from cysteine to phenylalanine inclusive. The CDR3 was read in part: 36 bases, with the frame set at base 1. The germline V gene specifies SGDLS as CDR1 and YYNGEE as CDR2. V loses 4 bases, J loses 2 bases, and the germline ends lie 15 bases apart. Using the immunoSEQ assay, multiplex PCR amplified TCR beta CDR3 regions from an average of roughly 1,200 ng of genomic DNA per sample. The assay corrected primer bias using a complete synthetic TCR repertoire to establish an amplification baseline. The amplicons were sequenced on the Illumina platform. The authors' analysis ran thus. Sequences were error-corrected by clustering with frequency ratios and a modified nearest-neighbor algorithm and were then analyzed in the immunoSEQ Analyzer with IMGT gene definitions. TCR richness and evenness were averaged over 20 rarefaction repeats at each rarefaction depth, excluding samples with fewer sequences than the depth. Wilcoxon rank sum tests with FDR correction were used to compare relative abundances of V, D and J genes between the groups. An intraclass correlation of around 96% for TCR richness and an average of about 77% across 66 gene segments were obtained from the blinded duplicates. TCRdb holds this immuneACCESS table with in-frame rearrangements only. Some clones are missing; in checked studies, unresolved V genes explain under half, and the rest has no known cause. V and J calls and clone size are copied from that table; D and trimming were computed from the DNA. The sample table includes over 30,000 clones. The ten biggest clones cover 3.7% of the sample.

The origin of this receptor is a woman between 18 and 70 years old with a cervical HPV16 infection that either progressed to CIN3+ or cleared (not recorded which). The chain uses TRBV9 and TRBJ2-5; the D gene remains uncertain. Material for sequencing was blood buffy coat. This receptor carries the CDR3 CASSPGRGFQETQYF. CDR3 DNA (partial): TGTGCCAGCAGCCCAGGTCGAGGATTTCAAGAGACC. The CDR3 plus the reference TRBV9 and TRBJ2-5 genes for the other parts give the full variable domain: DSGVTQTPKHLITATGQRVTLRCSPRSGDLSVYWYQQSLDQGLQFLIQYYNGEERAKGNILERFSAQQFPDLHSELNLSSLELGDSALYFCASSPGRGFQETQYFGPGTRLLVL.